The 11 T cell receptor beta chains below come from one sample, sequenced in a study of blood T cell repertoires in COVID-19. Here immunoSEQ multiplex PCR was the method, and the copy in TCRdb shows in-frame clones only, minus some. Among some 240,000 clones listed, around 84% were seen once. What was sequenced was peripheral blood. The receptors derive from a woman in her 40s who had recovered from COVID-19.

The chain recombines TRBV27 with TRBJ2-2; D is unresolved. The V end was cut by 3 bases, the J end by 7 bases, with 12 bases between. This CDR3 has 14 amino acids. Germline CDR1 and CDR2: MNHEY and SMNVEV (reference sequence). The CDR3 loop is CASSFVTGGGELFF. CDR3 DNA: TGTGCCAGCAGTTTTGTTACGGGTGGCGGGGAGCTGTTTTTT.

This chain uses TRBV27 with TRBJ2-7; D might be TRBD1 (6 bases). The CDR3 has 14 amino acids. The V gene's germline CDR1 is MNHEY and CDR2 SMNVEV (reference sequence). The V end lost 5 bases, the J end lost 2 bases, and 13 bases lay between the germline ends. The CDR3 DNA is TGTGCCAGCAGTACCGGGACAAAAACCTACGAGCAGTACTTC. Protein sequence: CASSTGTKTYEQYF.

The J gene is TRBJ1-3, the V gene TRBV3-1 (or the pseudogene TRBV3-2); the D gene is possibly TRBD1 (5 bases). The germline V and J ends were trimmed by 3 bases and 2 bases, with 8 bases remaining between them. This CDR3 comprises 14 residues. The germline V gene encodes CDR1 LGHDT and CDR2 YNNKEL (reference sequence). Here the CDR3 DNA reads TGTGCCAGCAGCCAGTCCAGGGCTGGAAACACCATATATTTT. This sequence encodes CASSQSRAGNTIYF.

This chain uses TRBV28 with TRBJ1-2, with a weak D call TRBD1 (5 bases). Trimming shortened V by 3 bases and J by 8 bases, and 13 bases separated the two germline ends. Germline V gives CDR1 MDHEN, CDR2 SYDVKM. The CDR3 covers 13 residues. The CDR3 loop reads CASSFPLTEGYTF. Here the CDR3 DNA reads TGTGCCAGCAGTTTCCCCCTGACAGAGGGCTACACCTTC.

This clone has only a few counts. The genes are TRBV6-2 or TRBV6-3 and TRBJ1-1; D gene uncertain. Germline V gives CDR1 MNHEY, CDR2 SVGEGT. There are 13 residues in the CDR3. V was trimmed by 2 bases and J by 0 bases, leaving 4 bases between them. The CDR3 DNA sequence: TGTGCCAGCAGTTACCAGTTGAACACTGAAGCTTTCTTT. Encoded protein: CASSYQLNTEAFF.

This clone came up once. This rearrangement joins TRBV5-5 to TRBJ1-1; D is unresolved. CDR1 is SGHKS, CDR2 YYEKEE, per germline (reference sequence). The CDR3 length is 14 residues. V lost 2 bases, J lost 0 bases, and 8 bases lay in between. DNA of the CDR3: TGTGCCAGCAGCTTCTTACAGCTGAACACTGAAGCTTTCTTT. It encodes CASSFLQLNTEAFF.

The rearrangement links TRBV19 to TRBJ2-1; 10 bases match TRBD2. The CDR3 consists of 18 residues. V shed 5 bases, J shed 2 bases, and the junction held 12 bases outside the gene matches. CDR1 is LNHDA, CDR2 SQIVND, per germline (reference sequence). CDR3 amino acids: CASSPRQRSGGAYNEQFF. The CDR3 DNA reads TGTGCCAGTAGTCCTCGACAGCGGAGCGGGGGGGCCTACAATGAGCAGTTCTTC.

The rearrangement joins TRBV18 to TRBJ1-1; tentatively, D is TRBD1 (5 bases). The length of the CDR3 is 16 residues. The V and J ends lost 10 bases and 1 base respectively, with 22 bases between them. Germline loops: CDR1 KGHSH, CDR2 LQKENI. CDR3 loop: CATSPQGLVGNTEAFF. The CDR3 DNA is TGTGCCACCTCCCCCCAGGGTCTAGTTGGGAACACTGAAGCTTTCTTT.

V is TRBV6-4 and J is TRBJ2-5; 11 bases map to TRBD1. From germline, CDR1 is MRHNA and CDR2 SNTAGT. This CDR3 comprises 15 residues. With V trimmed by 2 bases and J by 1 base, 0 bases remained unmatched. The CDR3 is CASSDGTGGQETQYF. The CDR3, as DNA: TGTGCCAGCAGTGACGGGACAGGGGGCCAAGAGACCCAGTACTTC.

The gene calls are TRBV30 and TRBJ2-3; no definite D call. CDR3 length: 12 amino acids. Germline assignment: CDR1 GTSNPN and CDR2 SVGIG (reference sequence). Between the trimmed V and J ends, which lost 4 bases and 6 bases, there was a span of 11 bases. Here the CDR3 reads CAWTISADTQYF. DNA of the CDR3: TGTGCCTGGACGATATCCGCGGATACGCAGTATTTT. The full variable domain, rest sourced from reference TRBV30 and TRBJ2-3, is SQTIHQWPATLVQPVGSPLSLECTVEGTSNPNLYWYRQAAGRGLQLLFYSVGIGQISSEVPQNLSASRPQDRQFILSSKKLLLSDSGFYLCAWTISADTQYFGPGTRLTVL.

The chain combines TRBV11-2 with TRBJ1-1, with 11 bases identical to TRBD1. Germline-derived CDR1 and CDR2 are SGHAT and FQNNGV. With V trimmed by 0 bases and J by 8 bases, 5 bases remained unmatched. This CDR3 has 15 amino acids. For the CDR3, the DNA is TGTGCCAGCAGCTTAGATCTTGGACAGGGGGCAGAAGCTTTCTTT. Translating gives CASSLDLGQGAEAFF.